This T cell receptor (beta chain) was captured in a study of blood T cell repertoires in COVID-19. Recovered status applied to Cohort 3 donors who had two consecutive negative PCRs. It also applied to those with clearance or with symptom resolution. Original data processing: Counts of nucleated cells, estimated from reference gene primer amplification, were obtained. Repertoires were generated with immunoSEQ multiplex PCR, while TCRdb's copy carries only in-frame clones and drops some. That table supplies the V and J calls and clone size; D and trimming were determined from the DNA. This sample has around 260,000 clones, with 80% to 95% found just once. Trimming pared 5 bases from V and 5 bases from J, leaving 7 bases between. Germline loops: CDR1 SGHVS, CDR2 FQNEAQ. The CDR3 covers 12 residues.

The clonotype comes from a woman under 40 who had recovered from COVID-19. This chain links TRBV7-8 with TRBJ2-1; D is unresolved. The sample taken for sequencing was PBMCs or T cells enriched from blood (not recorded which). CDR3 bases: TGTGCCAGCAGCCCCGTCCACAATGAGCAGTTCTTC. Protein sequence: CASSPVHNEQFF.